The clone carrying this T cell receptor beta chain was seen at least ten times. Its cognate antigen is unknown. This entry comes from a study of early T cells in non-severe SARS-CoV-2 infection. Study information: Unsorted whole-blood RNA was sequenced in bulk, leaving chains unpaired.

Germline V gives CDR1 SGDLS, CDR2 YYNGEE. Trimming removed 3 bases at V and 7 bases at J, with 16 bases between. CDR3 length: 14 amino acids. cDNA molecules, individually, were tagged with unique molecular identifiers. Via MiXCR, TCRdb re-called the 5' RACE reads, giving one row per CDR3 protein. The table includes tens of thousands of distinct CDR3 sequences, around 9.3% detected once. Findings and caveats of the study: VDJdb matching, biased toward anti-spike CD8 responses, missed private and CD4 specificities.

The chain carries TRBV9 and TRBJ1-1; D is possibly TRBD1 (6 bases). This receptor was taken from an adult who was a healthcare worker with PCR-confirmed SARS-CoV-2 infection or an uninfected control (not recorded which). Sequenced material: whole blood. The CDR3 DNA follows: TGTGCCAGCAGCGCGGGCTTCAAAGGGGGTGAAGCTTTCTTT. Protein product: CASSAGFKGGEAFF.